The table lists the clone carrying this T cell receptor (beta chain) with a few counts. Symptom resolution, clearance, or two negative PCRs marked donors in Cohort 3 as recovered. Sequenced by immunoSEQ multiplex PCR; TCRdb stores in-frame clones only, minus some. The sample contains a few hundred thousand clones, around 80% of which appear only once. These data belong to a study of blood T cell repertoires in COVID-19. Study context: Whether acute or convalescent, the COVID-19 samples came from the United States, Italy and Spain. The analysed material was cDNA or gDNA that came from T cells, B-cell-depleted T cells, or PBMCs.

The sample was PBMCs or T cells enriched from blood (not recorded which). This clonotype originated in a man aged 35 to 55 who had recovered from COVID-19.

This CDR3 reads CASSITSRGSPLHF. CDR3 DNA sequence: TGTGCCAGTAGTATCACTTCGAGGGGGTCACCCCTCCACTTT. The J gene is TRBJ1-6, the V gene TRBV19; TRBD1 might be the D (6 bases). Trimming cost V 3 bases and J 10 bases, with 13 bases left between them. The CDR3 consists of 14 residues. Per the germline V gene, CDR1 is LNHDA and CDR2 is SQIVND (reference sequence).